This passage covers 18 T cell receptor beta chains from one sample sequenced in a study of blood T cells in healthy people across ages. A second PCR, run for roughly 7 to 11 cycles, used a sample-barcoded 5' primer plus a J-beta primer mix. TCRdb independently ran MiXCR on the 5' RACE reads; one entry per CDR3 protein. In the table there are 1.5 million or so distinct CDR3 sequences, approximately 42% of which are singletons. The sequenced sample was blood. The source of these receptors is a woman aged 18-29 years in good health.

The rearrangement uses TRBV4-1 and TRBJ2-5; 8 positions agree with TRBD2. The V gene's germline CDR1 is MGHRA and CDR2 YSYEKL. V lost 0 bases to trimming and J lost 2 bases; unmatched junction nucleotides: 8. The CDR3 covers 17 residues. CDR3 bases: TGCGCCAGCAGCCAAGAGGCACAGCGGGGGAGACAAGAGACCCAGTACTTC. Its translation: CASSQEAQRGRQETQYF.

The rearrangement uses TRBV5-1 and TRBJ2-1; D gene uncertain. Trimming removed 0 bases at V and 8 bases at J, with 18 bases between. The CDR3 runs to 16 residues. Germline values: CDR1 SGHRS, CDR2 YFSETQ. CDR3 coding DNA: TGCGCCAGCAGCTTGGCCAGTAGGCTTCGTCTCGATGAGCAGTTCTTC. Translated, it gives CASSLASRLRLDEQFF.

This clonotype was counted many times. This chain joins TRBV20-1 and TRBJ2-7; possibly TRBD1 for D (6 bases). V was clipped by 3 bases and J by 2 bases, with 11 bases between them. The CDR3 sequence is 13 residues long. The V gene's germline CDR1 is DFQATT and CDR2 SNEGSKA (reference sequence). The CDR3 nucleotides are TGCAGTGCTAGGACAGGAACCACCTACGAGCAGTACTTC. It translates to CSARTGTTYEQYF.

The chain has TRBV5-6 and TRBJ2-7; the D is unclear. This CDR3 region has 12 residues. The V end lost 0 bases, the J end lost 7 bases, and 8 bases lay between the germline ends. Germline CDR1 and CDR2: SGHDT and YYEEEE. The CDR3 protein is CASSLGFNEQYF. CDR3 DNA: TGTGCCAGCAGCTTGGGCTTTAATGAGCAGTACTTC.

The rearrangement uses TRBV5-5 and TRBJ2-3; 9 bases are a match to TRBD2. The junction had 8 bases not matched to a gene; V was cut back by 6 bases and J by 6 bases. The CDR3 has 14 residues. CDR1 and CDR2 from the germline V gene are SGHKS and YYEKEE (reference sequence). The CDR3 DNA follows: TGTGCCAGCAAAGTCATAGCGGGAGCCGATACGCAGTATTTT. It is translated as CASKVIAGADTQYF.

Worth noting for this clonotype: It may be a read error: a sequence one base away is much more abundant. V is TRBV29-1 and J is TRBJ2-3; the D gene is possibly TRBD1 (5 bases). From germline, CDR1 is SQVTM and CDR2 ANQGSEA. There are 14 residues in the CDR3. The CDR3 sequence is CSIRRGSTPDMQYF. Here the CDR3 DNA reads TGCAGCATTCGAAGGGGCAGTACGCCAGATATGCAGTATTTT.

The chain is built from TRBV21-1 and TRBJ1-6; TRBD1 is the table's D call and was not checked against the DNA. TRBV21-1 is a recognized pseudogene. The CDR3 covers 20 residues. The DNA of the CDR3 is TGTGCCAGCAGCAAAGCGTACGGACAGGGGCCGAGCTCCTATAATTCACCCCTCCACTTT. It translates to CASSKAYGQGPSSYNSPLHF.

The V call is TRBV18, the J call TRBJ1-3, with TRBD1 as a possible D gene (6 bases). Germline V gives CDR1 KGHSH, CDR2 LQKENI. The CDR3 is 17 residues long. Between the trimmed V and J ends, which lost 0 bases and 3 bases, there was a span of 15 bases. Here the CDR3 reads CASSPPLAGAIGNTIYF. The CDR3 bases are TGTGCCAGCTCACCACCGCTTGCAGGGGCAATTGGAAACACCATATATTTT.

The rearrangement joins TRBV24-1 to TRBJ2-5, with D hard to call. The DNA end favors TRBJ2-7, so the J call may be wrong. The CDR3 has 11 residues. The germline CDR1 and CDR2 sequences are KGHDR and SFDVKD. The CDR3, as DNA: TGTGCCACCAGTCAAAAGGGCGAGCAGTACTTC. Translation: CATSQKGEQYF.

The chain combines TRBV6-5 with TRBJ2-5; a possible D gene is TRBD1 (6 bases). The germline CDR1 and CDR2 sequences are MNHEY and SVGAGI. The CDR3 sequence is 13 residues long. V was shortened by 6 bases and J by 2 bases, with 10 bases between the two germline ends. CDR3 DNA: TGTGCCAGCAGGGGGACAATACAAGAGACCCAGTACTTC. It encodes CASRGTIQETQYF.

This chain links TRBV4-1 with TRBJ1-6; the match to TRBD1 covers 7 bases. Per germline, CDR1 MGHRA and CDR2 YSYEKL. The CDR3 consists of 15 residues. Germline trimming cut 3 bases from V and 13 bases from J; bases unmatched to any gene: 12. CDR3 sequence reads: CASSHPTGRFRPLHF. The CDR3 DNA reads TGCGCCAGCAGCCACCCGACAGGGCGTTTTCGGCCCCTCCACTTT.

This clonotype was detected many times. This sequence joins TRBV2 and TRBJ2-1; D is perhaps TRBD2 (5 bases). With the DNA end fitting TRBJ2-7 better, the J assignment may be wrong. The CDR3 consists of 14 residues. Germline values: CDR1 SNHLY, CDR2 FYNNEI. This CDR3 reads CAAGPGSSYNEQYF. The CDR3 bases are TGTGCCGCCGGGCCGGGAAGCTCCTACAATGAGCAGTACTTC.

A few counts support this clonotype. The chain couples TRBV7-9 to TRBJ2-7; perhaps TRBD2 as D (6 bases). Germline lookup yields CDR1 SEHNR and CDR2 FQNEAQ (reference sequence). Deletions cut 1 base from V and 1 base from J, with 11 bases between. CDR3 length equals 15 residues. The CDR3 DNA reads TGTGCCAGCAGCTTAGTCTCTAGCGAGTCCTACGAGCAGTACTTC. This codes for CASSLVSSESYEQYF.

A few counts support this clonotype. The rearrangement uses TRBV15 and TRBJ2-3, with a weak D call TRBD2 (6 bases). The CDR3 loop spans 14 amino acids. In germline, CDR1 is LNHNV, CDR2 YYDKDF (reference sequence). V was cut by 5 bases and J by 1 base, with 10 bases left in between. In nucleotides, the CDR3 is TGTGCCACCAGCGCGAGGGAGGGCACAGATACGCAGTATTTT. Translated, it gives CATSAREGTDTQYF. Full variable domain (missing parts from reference TRBV15 and TRBJ2-3): DAMVIQNPRYQVTQFGKPVTLSCSQTLNHNVMYWYQQKSSQAPKLLFHYYDKDFNNEADTPDNFQSRRPNTSFCFLDIRSPGLGDTAMYLCATSAREGTDTQYFGPGTRLTVL.

The chain recombines TRBV9 with TRBJ2-2, with TRBD1 identical over 8 bases. Per germline, CDR1 SGDLS and CDR2 YYNGEE. This CDR3 comprises 15 residues. Trimming removed 0 bases from V and 5 bases from J; junction bases left unmatched: 3. CDR3 DNA: TGTGCCAGCAGCGTAGGGTGGACAGGGACCGGGGAGCTGTTTTTT. This codes for CASSVGWTGTGELFF.

V is TRBV4-1 and J is TRBJ1-2; possible D gene TRBD1, 5 bases. In germline, CDR1 is MGHRA, CDR2 YSYEKL. This CDR3 has 16 residues. Trimming removed 4 bases from V and 4 bases from J, with 19 bases in between. The CDR3 DNA reads TGCGCCAGCAGCCTAGGGCAGGGTCCCTCACCCTATGGCTACACCTTC. Translated: CASSLGQGPSPYGYTF.

J is TRBJ1-4 and V is TRBV5-1, with D maybe TRBD1 (5 bases). The V gene's germline CDR1 is SGHRS and CDR2 YFSETQ. The CDR3 length is 14 residues. V lost 4 bases and J lost 3, with 10 bases in between. CDR3 loop: CASSLDTANEKLFF. CDR3 nucleotide sequence: TGCGCCAGCAGCCTGGACACAGCTAATGAAAAACTGTTTTTT.

The chain employs TRBV12-3 or TRBV12-4 and TRBJ2-2, with 7 nucleotides matching TRBD1. V was clipped by 6 bases and J by 2 bases; unmatched bases: 12. The CDR3 extends over 17 amino acids. The CDR3: CASRPIRGYTNTGELFF. The CDR3 DNA reads as TGTGCCAGCAGACCGATCAGGGGGTACACTAACACCGGGGAGCTGTTTTTT.